This TCR beta chain came from a study of chemoradiotherapy in HPV16-positive cancers. Regarding the study as a whole: HPV-responsive T-cell expansion during chemoradiotherapy was linked to improved recurrence-free survival in HPV16-positive patients. HPV-specific T cells were functionally defined from only a couple of HPV16-positive patients. During treatment, candidate HPV-specific clones and E7-related motifs expanded in tumor.

Repertoires were sampled repeatedly during chemoradiotherapy. Profiling relied on immunoSEQ multiplex PCR, and the TCRdb table lists in-frame clones only, not all of them. The sample records 20,000 to 25,000 clones, roughly 94% being singletons. Turning to this clone: The antigen remains unidentified.

The sequence came from a human donor with HPV-associated anogenital cancer. Sampling was carried out from a patient who underwent chemoradiotherapy.

This chain's CDR3 is CASSENQPQHF. DNA of the CDR3: TGTGCCAGCAGTGAAAATCAGCCCCAGCATTTT. The chain links TRBV6-1 to TRBJ1-5; D unresolved. The germline CDR1 and CDR2 sequences are MNHNS and SASEGT. Trimming took off 2 bases at V and 4 bases at J, with 0 bases between the two ends. The CDR3 is made up of 11 amino acids.